The present T cell receptor (beta chain) was sequenced within a study of shared clonotypes between healthy human individuals. The overall study: Three plates each covered CD4 naive and memory; CD8 naive two, CD8 memory one. Whole-study findings and limits: Sample collection involved blood only; tissue repertoires are likely different.

Adults of Caucasian background living in Nashville, Tennessee made up all donors. This clone was seen once. Its specificity is unknown. Some clones are missing from TCRdb's copy, which holds only in-frame ones; the method was immunoSEQ multiplex PCR. The table includes roughly 660,000 clones, roughly 87% detected once. The length of the CDR3 is 14 residues. Per the germline V gene, CDR1 is SGHDN and CDR2 is FVKESK. V lost 4 bases and J lost 7, with 17 bases in between. Material for sequencing was memory CD8+ T cells from PBMCs. Subset noted: CD45RO+ cells pooled with CCR7-negative TemRA cells. The sequence was obtained from a man aged 18-30 years in good health. Some clones in this sample may be carry-over from other donors' samples. This chain joins TRBV14 and TRBJ2-7, with D unclear. CDR3: CASSPGRAGREQYF. Here the CDR3 DNA reads TGTGCCAGCAGCCCCGGCCGCGCAGGACGAGAGCAGTACTTC.